The clone carrying this T cell receptor (beta chain) was seen only a few times. The antigen remains unidentified. V lost 0 bases, J lost 6 bases, and 11 bases lay in between. This CDR3 contains 14 residues. Germline CDR1 SGDLS, CDR2 YYNGEE. This sample is part of a study of blood T cells in healthy people across ages. The use of a sample-barcoded 5' primer and a J-beta primer mix characterized a second PCR of about 6 to 11 cycles. TCRdb independently ran MiXCR on the 5' RACE reads; one entry per CDR3 protein. Of around 580,000 distinct CDR3 sequences in the sample, roughly 48% are singletons; the top ten hold roughly 25%. Study results and caveats: Lack of knowledge of donor CMV status possibly confounded expanded clonotype changes. Greater diversity and more naive CD4+ cells were seen in long-lived donors than in aged donors.

Sequencing was done on a sample of blood. The clonotype was recovered from a man older than 75 in good health. This sequence joins TRBV9 and TRBJ2-3; D remains unclear. CDR3: CASSVGGPRDTQYF. The CDR3, as DNA: TGTGCCAGCAGCGTAGGTGGCCCCCGGGATACGCAGTATTTT.